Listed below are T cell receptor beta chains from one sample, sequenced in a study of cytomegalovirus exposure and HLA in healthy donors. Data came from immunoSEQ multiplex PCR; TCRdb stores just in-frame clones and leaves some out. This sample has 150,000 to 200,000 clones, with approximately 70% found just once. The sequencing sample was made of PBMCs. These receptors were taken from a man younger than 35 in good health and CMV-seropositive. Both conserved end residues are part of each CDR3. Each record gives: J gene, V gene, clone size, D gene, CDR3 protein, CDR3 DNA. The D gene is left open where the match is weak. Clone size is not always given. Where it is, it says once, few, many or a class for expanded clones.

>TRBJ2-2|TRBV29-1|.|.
CSGTRNTGELFF
TGCAGCGGTACCAGAAACACCGGGGAGCTGTTTTTT
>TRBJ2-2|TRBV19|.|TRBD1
CASSIVQGAFGELFF
TGTGCCAGTAGTATCGTACAGGGGGCCTTCGGGGAGCTGTTTTTT
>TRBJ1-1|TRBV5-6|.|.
CASSPGNTEAFF
TGTGCCAGCAGCCCGGGGAACACTGAAGCTTTCTTT
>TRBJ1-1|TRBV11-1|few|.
CASSLNGDSRFTEAFF
TGTGCCAGCAGCCTTAACGGGGATTCAAGGTTCACTGAAGCTTTCTTT
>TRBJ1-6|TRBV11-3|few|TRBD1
CASSPGQGANSPLHF
TGTGCCAGCAGCCCCGGGCAGGGGGCAAACTCACCCCTCCACTTT
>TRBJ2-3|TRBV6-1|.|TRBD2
CASSLAGGYTDTQYF
TGTGCCAGCAGTTTAGCGGGGGGCTACACAGATACGCAGTATTTT
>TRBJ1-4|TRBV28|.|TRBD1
CASSLFDRVNPTNEKLFF
TGTGCCAGCAGTTTATTCGACAGGGTAAACCCAACTAATGAAAAACTGTTTTTT
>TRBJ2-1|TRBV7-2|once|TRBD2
CASSLSTSGYNEQFF
TGTGCCAGCAGCTTAAGTACTAGCGGCTACAATGAGCAGTTCTTC
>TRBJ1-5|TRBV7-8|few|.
CASSSDRLRRQPQHF
TGTGCCAGCAGCTCCGACAGGCTTAGAAGGCAGCCCCAGCATTTT
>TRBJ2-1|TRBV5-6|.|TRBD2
CASSVAGGPYNEQFF
TGTGCCAGCAGCGTAGCGGGAGGCCCCTACAATGAGCAGTTCTTC
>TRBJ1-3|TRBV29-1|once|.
CSVEEGRNSGNTIYF
TGCAGCGTTGAAGAGGGCAGGAACTCTGGAAACACCATATATTTT
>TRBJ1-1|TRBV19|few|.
CASSIEQGPNTEAFF
TGTGCCAGTAGTATAGAGCAGGGGCCAAACACTGAAGCTTTCTTT
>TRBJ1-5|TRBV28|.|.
CASSLEGRMPNRPQHF
TGTGCCAGCAGTTTGGAAGGGAGGATGCCCAATCGGCCCCAGCATTTT
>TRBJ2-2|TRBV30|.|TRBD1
CAWSVQGLTGELFF
TGTGCCTGGAGTGTACAGGGGTTGACCGGGGAGCTGTTTTTT
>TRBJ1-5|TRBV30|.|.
CAWSRSGIDQPQHF
TGTGCCTGGAGTAGGTCAGGTATCGATCAGCCCCAGCATTTT
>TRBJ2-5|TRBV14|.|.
CASSQVEVQETQYF
TGTGCCAGCAGCCAAGTCGAGGTCCAAGAGACCCAGTACTTC
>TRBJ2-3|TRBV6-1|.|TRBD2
CASSEEGLADFTDTQYF
TGTGCCAGCAGTGAAGAGGGACTAGCGGACTTCACAGATACGCAGTATTTT
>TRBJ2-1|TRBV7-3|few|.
CASSLIGGADEQFF
TGTGCCAGCAGCTTAATAGGGGGGGCCGATGAGCAGTTCTTC
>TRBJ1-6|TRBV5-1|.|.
CASSLNINNSPLHF
TGCGCCAGCAGCTTGAATATTAATAATTCACCCCTCCACTTT
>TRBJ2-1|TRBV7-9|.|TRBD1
CASSSTGSLYNEQFF
TGTGCCAGCAGCTCGACAGGGTCTCTTTACAATGAGCAGTTCTTC
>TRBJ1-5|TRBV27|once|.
CASSPFEGGQPQHF
TGTGCCAGCAGTCCTTTCGAGGGTGGTCAGCCCCAGCATTTT
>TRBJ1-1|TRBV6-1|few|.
CASREDTEAFF
TGTGCCAGCAGGGAGGACACTGAAGCTTTCTTT
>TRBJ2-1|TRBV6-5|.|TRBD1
CASGRGQAAYNEQFF
TGTGCCAGCGGTCGCGGACAGGCCGCCTACAATGAGCAGTTCTTC
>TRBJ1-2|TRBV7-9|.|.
CASSPAPDIGGYTF
TGTGCCAGCAGCCCCGCCCCGGACATAGGGGGCTACACCTTC
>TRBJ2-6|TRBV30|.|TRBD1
CAWMGDRFSSGANVLTF
TGTGCCTGGATGGGGGACAGGTTCTCCTCTGGGGCCAACGTCCTGACTTTC
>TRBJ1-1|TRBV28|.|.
CASSRGTNTEAFF
TGTGCCAGCAGCAGGGGAACGAACACTGAAGCTTTCTTT
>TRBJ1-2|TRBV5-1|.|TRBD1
CASSPWQGADGYTF
TGCGCCAGCAGCCCGTGGCAGGGGGCCGATGGCTACACCTTC
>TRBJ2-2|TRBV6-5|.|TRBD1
CASSYSAGGIPGELFF
TGTGCCAGCAGTTACTCGGCAGGGGGTATCCCCGGGGAGCTGTTTTTT
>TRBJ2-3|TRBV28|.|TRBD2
CASSRTSGSTDTQYF
TGTGCCAGCAGTCGGACTAGCGGTAGCACAGATACGCAGTATTTT
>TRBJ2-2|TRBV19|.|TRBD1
CASSATGGGGELFF
TGTGCCAGTAGTGCGACAGGGGGCGGCGGGGAGCTGTTTTTT
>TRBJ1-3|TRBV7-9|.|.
CASIPPNKLNGNTIYF
TGTGCCAGCATACCCCCTAATAAACTTAACGGAAACACCATATATTTT
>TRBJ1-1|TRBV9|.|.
CASSVDYMNTEAFF
TGTGCCAGCAGCGTAGACTACATGAACACTGAAGCTTTCTTT
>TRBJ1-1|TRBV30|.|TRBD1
CAGDRGLTNTEAFF
TGTGCCGGAGACAGGGGGCTCACCAACACTGAAGCTTTCTTT
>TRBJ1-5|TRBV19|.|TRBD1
CASSKGAVTGNQPQHF
TGTGCCAGTAGTAAGGGGGCCGTTACCGGCAATCAGCCCCAGCATTTT
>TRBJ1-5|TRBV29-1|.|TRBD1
CSVDLGGGQPQHF
TGCAGCGTCGACCTAGGGGGCGGTCAGCCCCAGCATTTT
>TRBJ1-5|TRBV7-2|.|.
CASSLDTGSRQPQHF
TGTGCCAGCAGCTTGGATACAGGGTCCCGCCAGCCCCAGCATTTT
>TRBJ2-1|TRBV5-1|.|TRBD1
CASSLIPGGNEQFF
TGCGCCAGCAGCTTAATTCCAGGGGGCAATGAGCAGTTCTTC
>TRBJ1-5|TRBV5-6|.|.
CASSWRAVSNQPQHF
TGTGCCAGCAGCTGGCGGGCCGTTAGCAATCAGCCCCAGCATTTT
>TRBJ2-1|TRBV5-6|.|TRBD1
CASSFTGTGTYNEQFF
TGTGCCAGCAGCTTCACCGGGACAGGGACCTACAATGAGCAGTTCTTC
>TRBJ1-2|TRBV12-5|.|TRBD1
CASGRGQGSYGYTF
TGTGCTAGTGGCCGTGGACAGGGCAGCTATGGCTACACCTTC
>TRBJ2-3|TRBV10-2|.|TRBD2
CASGPSGKSTDTQYF
TGCGCCAGCGGACCTAGCGGGAAGTCAACAGATACGCAGTATTTT